The following is a TCR beta chain sequence with its context. This clone may be a read error of a much larger clone one base away. Germline lookup yields CDR1 GTSNPN and CDR2 SVGIG (reference sequence). V lost 1 base, J lost 2 bases, and 9 bases lay in between. The CDR3 has 13 residues. Preparation of the TCRbeta library used unique molecular identifiers. Via MiXCR, TCRdb re-called the PCR reads, giving one row per CDR3 protein. The sample shows around 200,000 distinct CDR3 sequences, around 6.8% of them seen only once. These data belong to a study of T-cell reconstitution after alpha-beta-depleted transplantation in children.

The TCR was taken from a human donor who donated a stem cell graft to a child with Wiskott-Aldrich syndrome. Specimen: PBMCs from the stem cell graft donor, collected from the stem cell graft. V and J are TRBV30 and TRBJ2-7; D gene ambiguous. The CDR3 nucleotides read TGTGCCTGGAGTGAACATGTCCCCTACGAGCAGTACTTC. It yields the protein CAWSEHVPYEQYF.